This paragraph reports one T cell receptor (beta chain). The specificity of this receptor is unknown. Base qualities are missing; no much larger clone stands one base away. Library construction relied on the immunoSEQ multiplex PCR assay. A mixture of 60 forward primers for TCR Vbeta segments and 13 reverse primers for TCR Jbeta segments was used in the multiplex PCR. The CDR3 region of rearranged TCR beta genes was amplified from genomic DNA with a multiplex PCR assay. Amplified TCR beta libraries were sequenced as 87-base-pair reads on the Illumina HiSeq System. As for how the authors treated the data: A later analysis counted some 80 million unique TCR beta chains across the 700 or so repertoires, and around 9.9 million of these chains were shared by at least two donors. To remove PCR and sequencing errors, raw reads were error-corrected and collapsed into unique sequences using a nearest-neighbor algorithm that merged closely related sequences. Alignment of CDR3 sequences to IMGT reference sequences was used to assign V, D and J gene segments. For a sequence to be retained, a match of at least six nucleotides to both a V gene segment and a J gene segment was required. Rearrangements were called productive when the CDR3 lacked stop codons and stayed in frame with V and J; all others were non-productive. Following IMGT convention, CDR3 was defined as the stretch from the second conserved V-encoded cysteine to the conserved J-encoded phenylalanine. In an earlier analysis of approximately 590 of the donors, sequences lacking an unambiguous match to a single V gene segment were excluded. In an earlier analysis of roughly 600 of the donors, a V segment was called functional when productive rearrangements were above 56.7%, and segregating when the standard deviation between donors exceeded 5%. A statistical classification framework was developed to diagnose cytomegalovirus status using the catalog of TCR beta chain sequences. In a later analysis, TCR nucleotide sequences were compared against IMGT/GENE-DB human TR gene sequences so that V and J genes could be assigned. A later analysis assigned CDR3 sequences and most-parsimonious VDJ recombination scenarios with the TCRdist pipeline. In a later analysis, each TCR beta chain was defined by its CDR3 amino acid sequence together with its V-gene family, and reads without a unique V-gene family were excluded. A later analysis removed 592 highly shared, low-generation-probability nucleotide sequences to deal with suspected cross-contamination and a sequencing artifact. In a later analysis, a clonal expansion index was calculated for each public chain from normalized within-repertoire ranks of inferred template counts. A later analysis computed generation probabilities with a VDJ recombination model fitted to out-of-frame rearrangements, and checked the results against IGoR. In a later analysis, TCR-TCR, TCR-HLA and TCR-CMV co-occurrence was scored with hypergeometric tests, and a repertoire-size bias correction was applied to TCR pairs. In a later analysis, false discovery rates were estimated by permuting HLA or CMV assignments 20 times. In a later analysis, co-occurring TCRs were grouped with DBSCAN, and TCRdist sequence similarity was added when clustering was performed within HLA-allele-positive subsets. Repertoires with fewer than 30,000 or more than 120,000 public chains, plus five repertoires with anomalous nucleotide sharing, were excluded from co-occurrence clustering. The clones in this table, taken by TCRdb from immuneACCESS, are in-frame only. Not every clone is retained; where verified, under half of the shortfall comes from an unresolved V gene, and the cause of the rest is unknown. Clone size and the V and J calls come from that table; the DNA yielded D and trimming. The sample table holds 100,000 to 150,000 clones, of which over 60% were seen once. The ten largest clones take up approximately 1% of the sample.

This sample was included in a study of cytomegalovirus exposure and HLA in healthy donors listed by TCRdb under 2017. For the wider study: In an earlier analysis of several hundred of the donors, about 270 Gb of sequence data and roughly 100 million unique TCR beta sequences from about 179 million T cells were reported. Of the roughly 420 genotyped donors, less than 85% were placed in the genetic ancestry cluster associated with self-reported Caucasian donors. The study aimed to test whether signatures of past pathogen exposure could be identified by cataloging public T cell receptors. The study profiled the T cell repertoires of 550 to 700 subjects by immunosequencing and related them to cytomegalovirus serostatus. To predict cytomegalovirus infection status, the study brought together high-throughput TCR immunosequencing, statistical association of individual TCRs with disease status, and machine learning. On average, 235,054 unique TCR beta nucleotide sequences were sequenced per donor among some 420 genotyped donors of the cohort, with roughly 18% of those sequences being non-productive. Along with the approximately 600-subject first cohort, a separate validation cohort of more than 90 different subjects was used. Donor age, sex, ethnicity and CMV serostatus were compiled together with the repertoire data. About 300 gigabases of sequencing data and 91 million or so unique TCR sequences made up an early release that covered some 640 HLA-typed donors. To study patterns of TCR occurrence, a later analysis re-analyzed previously published TCR beta repertoires from several hundred donors and added high-resolution HLA genotyping. Every discovery cohort repertoire had been produced on one sequencing platform. In an earlier analysis of around 540 of the donors, high-throughput TCR beta sequencing was used to judge whether each TCR beta V gene segment behaved as functional or pseudogenic. Because of strong linkage in the cohort, five DR-DQ haplotypes were treated as single units for association and clustering. In a later genetic analysis, genome-wide SNP genotypes for about 55% of the roughly 700 donors were used, and that subset was treated as a discovery cohort. Typing coverage varied by locus: about 629-630 donors for A, B, C, DRB1 and DQB1; roughly 510 for DQA1; more than 600 for DPA1; approximately 470 for DPB1. Rather than drawing on any new phenotypic data, the later analysis identified candidate immune exposures from TCR beta sequences and the way those sequences occurred across donors. HLA typing covered class I and class II loci at four-digit resolution.

For CDR1 and CDR2, the germline V gene lists SGHNT and YENEEA. V sheds 1 base and J sheds 4 bases, leaving 12 bases between their ends. Including cysteine and phenylalanine, the CDR3 has 15 amino acids. Just the 45-base CDR3 DNA is kept, in frame starting at base 1. Paper-wide results and their limitations: In a later analysis, HLA-associated TCR beta chains showed more clonal expansion and lower generation probabilities than non-associated chains that were equally common. Most CMV-associated TCR beta chains appeared to be HLA-restricted in a later analysis, and the HLA associations seemed to be driven largely by CMV exposure. Specific HLA alleles were associated with over 15,000 TCR beta sequences at a false discovery rate of 0.05 in a later analysis. Across donors, most TCR sequences were observed very rarely, whereas some public TCRs were present in many individuals. In an earlier analysis of some 500 of the donors, most TCR beta V segments were observed in productive rearrangements about 90% or about 30% of the time, broadly matching IMGT annotations. The only immune exposure information available for the cohort was CMV serostatus. V-gene and J-gene trimming of TCR beta chains was associated with a missense DCLRE1C variant in a later genetic analysis, and the association was replicated in an independent cohort. According to the authors, the approach could potentially be generalized to other disease states and immunological phenotypes. Some IMGT-functional V segments, including TRBV6-2 and TRBV6-3, could not be distinguished by the 87-base-pair reads and were therefore excluded. Approximately 16 rarely observed V segments, including chromosome 9 orphons, were excluded from the earlier analysis of a few hundred of the donors because counts were too low. Compared with the roughly 700-donor mean, donors in an Asian-associated ancestry cluster had fewer N-insertions in productive TCRs, according to a later genetic analysis. A further reported finding was that TCR beta sequences accurately predicted the HLA-A and HLA-B alleles for most subjects in the first cohort. Correlated functional status among segregating V segments might reflect linkage disequilibrium, but an unknown experimental factor could not be ruled out. Several of the top co-occurrence clusters appeared to be linked to parvovirus B19, influenza, CMV and Epstein-Barr virus, according to a later analysis. Only TCR beta chains were sequenced in this cohort, and the absence of alpha or paired-chain data limited detectable features. Three of the identified cytomegalovirus-associated TCR beta chains were confirmed in vitro to be specific for cytomegalovirus antigens. Because some donors lacked HLA typing at each locus, the association tests relied only on the typed subset. When HLA alleles, especially DR and DQ, strongly co-occurred, attributing TCR associations to individual alleles was difficult. Roughly uniform sequencing depth across donors was assumed in presence/absence analyses, although this assumption may not hold. A total of 150 to 200 TCR beta chains were listed by the study as associated with cytomegalovirus. The classifier was reported to diagnose cytomegalovirus status with high specificity and sensitivity in both the original cohort and the validation cohort. A later analysis found that TCR association rates varied across HLA loci, with DRB1 alleles showing the most associated TCRs and HLA-C alleles the fewest. A group of highly shared sequence variants was considered likely to be a technical artifact of the sequencing pipeline.

In total, fewer than 750 healthy bone marrow donors made up the cohort. At the time of sampling, all cohort members were nominally healthy, though unrecorded immune exposures were likely present. CMV serostatus was positive for about 300 and negative for about 55% of the 666 cohort members, and was not recorded for this donor. A peripheral blood sample was provided by each donor, and peripheral blood mononuclear cells were used for TCR beta sequencing. The Qiagen DNeasy Blood Extraction Kit was used to extract genomic DNA from the blood cell samples. Input material: PBMCs. This chain joins TRBV11-3 to TRBJ2-3, and possibly TRBD2, on 6 matching bases. The TCR was taken from a human donor in good health. The DNA reads as follows: TGTGCCAGCAGCTTAGGTGGGACTCGATCAGATACGCAGTATTTT. It translates as CASSLGGTRSDTQYF.